This entry describes one T cell receptor (beta chain). Its antigen is still unknown. At one of its ends the junction is not consistent with the germline gene, which may arise from a read error. It was with a sample-barcoded 5' primer and a J-beta primer mix that a second PCR of about 6 to 12 cycles was run. At least 3 million CDR3-containing paired-end reads were obtained per sample. One entry per CDR3 protein, called by TCRdb with MiXCR from the 5' RACE reads. The sample lists 1.5 million to 2 million distinct CDR3 sequences, about 50% occurring once. CDR3 length equals 11 residues. Germline assignment: CDR1 MNHEY and CDR2 SVGEGT. This entry is derived from a study of blood T cells in healthy people across ages. Study conclusions and caveats: Measured against age, TCR beta diversity per million T cells decreased in a roughly linear manner. The unknown donor CMV status may have confounded expanded clonotype changes.

The chain couples TRBV6-2 or TRBV6-3 to TRBJ2-3; TRBD1 is a possible D gene (6 bases). Sequenced sample: blood. The clonotype comes from a woman in her forties in good health. The CDR3 loop reads CVSTQGYTQYF. CDR3 in DNA: TGTGTCAGCACACAGGGTTATACGCAGTATTTT.